This T cell receptor (beta chain) emerged from a study of glioma-infiltrating T cells after dendritic cell vaccination. Clones were read by immunoSEQ multiplex PCR, and TCRdb kept only the in-frame ones, dropping some. The sample has 93,000 or so clones; 70% to 80% are singletons. This CDR3 contains 18 residues. Germline CDR1 is SGDLS and CDR2 is YYNGEE. The V gene end was trimmed by 4 bases and the J gene end by 7 bases; junction bases not matched to a gene: 15. This clone appeared once. The clonotype originates from a human donor with glioblastoma. Here the sequenced sample was blood, taken before dendritic cell vaccination. V gene TRBV9 combines with J gene TRBJ2-1, with TRBD2 identical over 12 bases. CDR3 sequence: CASSLTAGLAGPTNEQFF. The CDR3 DNA reads as TGTGCCAGCAGCCTAACCGCGGGACTAGCGGGCCCGACTAATGAGCAGTTCTTC.